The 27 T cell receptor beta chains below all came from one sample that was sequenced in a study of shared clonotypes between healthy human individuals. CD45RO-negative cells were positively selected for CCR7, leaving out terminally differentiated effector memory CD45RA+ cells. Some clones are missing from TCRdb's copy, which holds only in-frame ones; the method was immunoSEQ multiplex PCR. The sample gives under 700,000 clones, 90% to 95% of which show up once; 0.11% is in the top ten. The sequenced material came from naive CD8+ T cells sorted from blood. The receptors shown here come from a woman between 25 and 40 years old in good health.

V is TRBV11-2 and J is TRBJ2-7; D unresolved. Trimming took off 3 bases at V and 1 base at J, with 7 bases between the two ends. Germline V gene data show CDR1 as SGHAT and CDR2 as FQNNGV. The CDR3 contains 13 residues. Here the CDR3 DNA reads TGTGCCAGCAGCTTTTTCCCTTCCTACGAGCAGTACTTC. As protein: CASSFFPSYEQYF.

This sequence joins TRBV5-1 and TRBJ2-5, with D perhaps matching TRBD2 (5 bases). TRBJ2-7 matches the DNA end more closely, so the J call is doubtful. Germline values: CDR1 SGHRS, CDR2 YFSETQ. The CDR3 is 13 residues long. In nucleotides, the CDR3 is TGCGCCAGCAGCTTGACTAGCTCCTACGAGCAGTACTTC. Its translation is CASSLTSSYEQYF.

In DNA, the CDR3 is TGTGCCAGCAGTAGGACTAGCGGAAACACCGGGGAGCTGTTTTTT. Encoded protein: CASSRTSGNTGELFF. The chain uses TRBV7-9 and TRBJ2-2; 10 positions match TRBD2. This CDR3 is built from 15 residues. V was pared by 6 bases and J by 2 bases, with 3 bases of the junction left unmatched. In germline, CDR1 is SEHNR, CDR2 FQNEAQ (reference sequence).

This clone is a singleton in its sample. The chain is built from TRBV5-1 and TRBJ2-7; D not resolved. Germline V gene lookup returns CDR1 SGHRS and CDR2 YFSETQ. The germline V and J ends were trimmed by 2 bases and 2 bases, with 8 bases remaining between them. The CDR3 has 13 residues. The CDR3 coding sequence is TGCGCCAGCAGCTTAACAGCTACCTACGAGCAGTACTTC. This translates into CASSLTATYEQYF.

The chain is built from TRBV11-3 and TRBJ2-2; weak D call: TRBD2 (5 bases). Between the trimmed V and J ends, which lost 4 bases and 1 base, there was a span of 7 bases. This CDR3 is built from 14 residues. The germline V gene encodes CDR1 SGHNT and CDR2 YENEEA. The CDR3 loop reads CASSYGENTGELFF. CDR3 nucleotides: TGTGCCAGCAGCTACGGGGAGAACACCGGGGAGCTGTTTTTT.

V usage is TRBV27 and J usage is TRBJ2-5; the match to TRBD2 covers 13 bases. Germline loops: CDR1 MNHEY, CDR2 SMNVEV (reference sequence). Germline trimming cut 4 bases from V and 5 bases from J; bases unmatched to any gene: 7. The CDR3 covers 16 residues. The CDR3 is CASSSGGLAGEETQYF. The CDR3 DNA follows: TGTGCCAGCAGTTCCGGAGGACTAGCGGGAGAGGAGACCCAGTACTTC.

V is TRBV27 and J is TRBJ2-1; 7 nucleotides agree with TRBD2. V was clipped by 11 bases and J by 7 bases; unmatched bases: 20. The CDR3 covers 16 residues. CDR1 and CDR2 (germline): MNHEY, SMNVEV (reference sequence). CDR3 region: CAFNQASRESKNEQFF. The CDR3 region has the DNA TGTGCCTTTAACCAGGCGTCGCGGGAGAGTAAGAATGAGCAGTTCTTC.

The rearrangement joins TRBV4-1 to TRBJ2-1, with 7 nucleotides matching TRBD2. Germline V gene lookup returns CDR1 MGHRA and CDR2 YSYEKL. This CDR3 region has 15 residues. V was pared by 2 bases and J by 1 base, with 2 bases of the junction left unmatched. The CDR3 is CASSQSGTSYNEQFF. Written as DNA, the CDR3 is TGCGCCAGCAGCCAAAGCGGGACGTCCTACAATGAGCAGTTCTTC.

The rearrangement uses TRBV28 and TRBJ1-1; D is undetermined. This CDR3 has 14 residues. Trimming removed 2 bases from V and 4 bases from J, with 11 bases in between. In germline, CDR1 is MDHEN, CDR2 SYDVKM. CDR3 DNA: TGTGCCAGCAGTTTACGGGTGCGAGGCACTGAAGCTTTCTTT. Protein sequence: CASSLRVRGTEAFF.

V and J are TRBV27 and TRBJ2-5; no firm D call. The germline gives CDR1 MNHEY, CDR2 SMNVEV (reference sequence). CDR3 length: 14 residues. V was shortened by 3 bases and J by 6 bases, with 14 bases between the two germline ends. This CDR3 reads CASSFEGLGKTQYF. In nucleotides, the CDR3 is TGTGCCAGCAGTTTCGAAGGGTTGGGGAAGACCCAGTACTTC.

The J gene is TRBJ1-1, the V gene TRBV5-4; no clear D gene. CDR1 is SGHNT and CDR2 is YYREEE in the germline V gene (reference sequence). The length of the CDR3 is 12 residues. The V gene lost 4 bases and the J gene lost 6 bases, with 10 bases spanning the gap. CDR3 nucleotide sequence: TGTGCCAGCAGCACGGACGGGCCTGAAGCTTTCTTT. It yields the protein CASSTDGPEAFF.

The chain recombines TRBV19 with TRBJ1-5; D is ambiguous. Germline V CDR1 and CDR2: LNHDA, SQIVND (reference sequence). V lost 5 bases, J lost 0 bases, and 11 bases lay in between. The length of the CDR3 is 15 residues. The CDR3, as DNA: TGTGCCAGTAGTGTTGCGGGTTATAGCAATCAGCCCCAGCATTTT. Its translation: CASSVAGYSNQPQHF.

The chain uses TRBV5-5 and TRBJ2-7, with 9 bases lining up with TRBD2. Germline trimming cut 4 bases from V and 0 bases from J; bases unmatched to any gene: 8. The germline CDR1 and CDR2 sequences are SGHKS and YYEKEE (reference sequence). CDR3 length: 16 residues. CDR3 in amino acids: CASSPRSGGNSYEQYF. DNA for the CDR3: TGTGCCAGCAGCCCCAGGAGCGGGGGGAACTCCTACGAGCAGTACTTC. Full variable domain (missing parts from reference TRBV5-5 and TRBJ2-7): DAGVTQSPTHLIKTRGQQVTLRCSPISGHKSVSWYQQVLGQGPQFIFQYYEKEERGRGNFPDRFSARQFPNYSSELNVNALLLGDSALYLCASSPRSGGNSYEQYFGPGTRLTVT.

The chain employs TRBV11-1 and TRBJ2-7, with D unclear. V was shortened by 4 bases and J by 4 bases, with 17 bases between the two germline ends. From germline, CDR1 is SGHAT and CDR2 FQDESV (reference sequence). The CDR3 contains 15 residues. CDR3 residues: CASSSNGASTYEQYF. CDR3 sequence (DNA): TGTGCCAGCAGCTCGAACGGAGCGTCCACATACGAGCAGTACTTC.

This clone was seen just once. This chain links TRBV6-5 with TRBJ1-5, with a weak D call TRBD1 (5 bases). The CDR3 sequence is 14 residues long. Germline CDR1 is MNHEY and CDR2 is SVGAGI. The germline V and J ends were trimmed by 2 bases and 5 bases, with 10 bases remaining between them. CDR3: CASSYVGVDQPQHF. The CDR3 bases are TGTGCCAGCAGTTACGTGGGGGTTGATCAGCCCCAGCATTTT.

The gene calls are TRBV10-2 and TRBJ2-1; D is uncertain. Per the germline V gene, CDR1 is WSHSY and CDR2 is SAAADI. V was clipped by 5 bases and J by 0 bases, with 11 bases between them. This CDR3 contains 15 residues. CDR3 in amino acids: CASSISRISYNEQFF. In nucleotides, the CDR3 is TGCGCCAGCAGTATCTCCAGGATCTCCTACAATGAGCAGTTCTTC.

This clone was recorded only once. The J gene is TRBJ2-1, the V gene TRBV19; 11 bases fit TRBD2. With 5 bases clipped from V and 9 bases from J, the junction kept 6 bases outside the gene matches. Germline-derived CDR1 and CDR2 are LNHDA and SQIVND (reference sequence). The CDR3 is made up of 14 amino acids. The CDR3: CASSYSGRAGEQFF. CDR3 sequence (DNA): TGTGCCAGTAGTTATAGCGGGAGGGCCGGTGAGCAGTTCTTC.

CDR3 bases: TGTGCCAGCAGTGAAGAGGCTAGCGGGAGTTCGGCAGATACGCAGTATTTT. This sequence encodes CASSEEASGSSADTQYF. The rearrangement links TRBV6-1 to TRBJ2-3; 10 bases align to TRBD2. Germline CDR1 is MNHNS and CDR2 is SASEGT. The V and J ends lost 1 base and 4 bases, in that order; junction bases with no gene match: 8. The CDR3 is 17 amino acids.

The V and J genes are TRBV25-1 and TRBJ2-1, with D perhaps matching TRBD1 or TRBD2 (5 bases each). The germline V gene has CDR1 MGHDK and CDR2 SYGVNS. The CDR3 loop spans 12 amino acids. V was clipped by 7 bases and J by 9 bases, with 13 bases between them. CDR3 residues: CASIGWDLEQFF. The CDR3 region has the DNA TGTGCCAGCATTGGGTGGGACCTTGAGCAGTTCTTC.

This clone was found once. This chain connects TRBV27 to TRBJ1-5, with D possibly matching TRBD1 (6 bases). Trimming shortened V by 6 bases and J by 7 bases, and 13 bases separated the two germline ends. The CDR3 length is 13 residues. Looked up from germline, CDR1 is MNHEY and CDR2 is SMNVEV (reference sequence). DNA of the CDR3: TGTGCCAGCAGCCAACAGGGATCCCAGCCCCAGCATTTT. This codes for CASSQQGSQPQHF.

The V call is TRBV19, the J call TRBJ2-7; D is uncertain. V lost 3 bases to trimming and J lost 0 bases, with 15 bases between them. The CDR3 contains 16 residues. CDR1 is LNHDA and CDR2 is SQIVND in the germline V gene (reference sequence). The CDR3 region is CASSISTSVSSYEQYF. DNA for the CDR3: TGTGCCAGTAGTATTTCGACCAGCGTGAGCTCCTACGAGCAGTACTTC.

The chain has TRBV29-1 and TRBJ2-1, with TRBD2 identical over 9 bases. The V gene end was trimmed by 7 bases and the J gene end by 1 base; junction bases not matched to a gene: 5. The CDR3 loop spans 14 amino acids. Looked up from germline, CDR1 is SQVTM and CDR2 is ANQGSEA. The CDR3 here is CSAGLAPSYNEQFF. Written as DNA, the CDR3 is TGCAGCGCCGGACTAGCGCCGTCCTACAATGAGCAGTTCTTC.

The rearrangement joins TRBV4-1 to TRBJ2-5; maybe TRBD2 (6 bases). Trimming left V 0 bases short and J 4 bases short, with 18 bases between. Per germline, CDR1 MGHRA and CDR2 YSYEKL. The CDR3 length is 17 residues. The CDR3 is CASSQDLLALGLETQYF. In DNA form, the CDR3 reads TGCGCCAGCAGCCAAGATCTCCTAGCGCTGGGGTTAGAGACCCAGTACTTC.

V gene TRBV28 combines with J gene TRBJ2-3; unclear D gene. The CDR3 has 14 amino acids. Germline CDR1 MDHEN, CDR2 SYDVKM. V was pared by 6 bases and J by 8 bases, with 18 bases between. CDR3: CASRRSPNAGTQYF. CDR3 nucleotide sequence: TGTGCCAGCAGGAGATCCCCTAACGCCGGTACGCAGTATTTT.

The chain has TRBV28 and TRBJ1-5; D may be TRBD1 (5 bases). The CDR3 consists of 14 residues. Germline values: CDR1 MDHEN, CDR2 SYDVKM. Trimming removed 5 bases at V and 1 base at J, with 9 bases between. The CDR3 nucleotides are TGTGCCAGCAGTGGGGGATGGAGCAATCAGCCCCAGCATTTT. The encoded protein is CASSGGWSNQPQHF. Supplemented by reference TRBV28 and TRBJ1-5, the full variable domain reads DVKVTQSSRYLVKRTGEKVFLECVQDMDHENMFWYRQDPGLGLRLIYFSYDVKMKEKGDIPEGYSVSREKKERFSLILESASTNQTSMYLCASSGGWSNQPQHFGDGTRLSIL.

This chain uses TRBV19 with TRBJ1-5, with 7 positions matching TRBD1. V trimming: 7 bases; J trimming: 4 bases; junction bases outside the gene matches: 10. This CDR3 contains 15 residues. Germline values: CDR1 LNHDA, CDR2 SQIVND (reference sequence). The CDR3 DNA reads TGTGCCAGTACCGCTCATCAGGGGGTTAATCAGCCCCAGCATTTT. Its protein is CASTAHQGVNQPQHF. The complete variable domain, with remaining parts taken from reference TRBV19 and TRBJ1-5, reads DGGITQSPKYLFRKEGQNVTLSCEQNLNHDAMYWYRQDPGQGLRLIYYSQIVNDFQKGDIAEGYSVSREKKESFPLTVTSAQKNPTAFYLCASTAHQGVNQPQHFGDGTRLSIL.

The CDR3 here is CASSLVSGEQYF. CDR3 nucleotide sequence: TGTGCCAGCAGCTTAGTCTCTGGGGAGCAGTACTTC. The chain recombines TRBV11-2 with TRBJ2-7; no definite D call. With 1 base removed from V and 7 bases from J, the gap between germline ends came to 8 bases. This CDR3 is built from 12 residues. The germline CDR1 and CDR2 sequences are SGHAT and FQNNGV. Looking up the rest from reference TRBV11-2 and TRBJ2-7 gives the full variable domain: EAGVAQSPRYKIIEKRQSVAFWCNPISGHATLYWYQQILGQGPKLLIQFQNNGVVDDSQLPKDRFSAERLKGVDSTLKIQPAKLEDSAVYLCASSLVSGEQYFGPGTRLTVT.